The next 10 T cell receptor beta chains were all read from a single sample in a study of OX40 agonist ivuxolimab in advanced cancers. Clones were sequenced by immunoSEQ multiplex PCR, and TCRdb holds only the in-frame ones, with some missing. The table lists 37,000 or so clones, about 72% of them singletons, with roughly a fifth in the top ten. The source material was CD4+ or CD8+ T cells sorted from blood, sampled in a trial of the OX40 agonist ivuxolimab. These TCRs come from an adult with an advanced solid tumor such as melanoma, head and neck, liver or kidney cancer.

The rearrangement links TRBV4-1 to TRBJ2-7, with D unclear. Germline-derived CDR1 and CDR2 are MGHRA and YSYEKL. Trimming shortened V by 0 bases and J by 4 bases, and 10 bases separated the two germline ends. The CDR3 loop spans 14 amino acids. The CDR3 protein is CASSQDGSLYEQYF. CDR3 DNA: TGCGCCAGCAGCCAAGATGGCAGTCTATACGAGCAGTACTTC.

The V call is TRBV7-9, the J call TRBJ2-7; 10 nucleotides match TRBD1. This CDR3 comprises 15 residues. J gave up 5 bases and V 5 bases, and 9 bases lay outside the gene matches. CDR1 and CDR2 (germline): SEHNR, FQNEAQ (reference sequence). CDR3 bases: TGTGCCAGCAGCCCCCCCCGGGACAGGGGCCACGAGCAGTACTTC. The encoded protein is CASSPPRDRGHEQYF.

V usage is TRBV5-1 and J usage is TRBJ2-1; TRBD2 matches at 15 bases. The V gene end was trimmed by 8 bases and the J gene end by 10 bases; junction bases not matched to a gene: 7. This CDR3 contains 14 residues. From germline, CDR1 is SGHRS and CDR2 YFSETQ. The CDR3 loop is CASSPGTSGGEQFF. The CDR3 DNA reads TGCGCCAGTTCCCCCGGGACTAGCGGGGGGGAGCAGTTCTTC.

A note on this clone: Other DNA sequences in the same sample also yield this CDR3. V usage is TRBV6-6 and J usage is TRBJ1-1; D remains unclear. Germline V gene sequence: CDR1 MNHNY, CDR2 SVGAGI (reference sequence). V was cut by 0 bases and J by 0 bases, with 8 bases left in between. CDR3 length equals 15 residues. The CDR3: CASSYSSTVNTEAFF. The CDR3 DNA sequence: TGTGCCAGCAGTTACTCGAGCACCGTGAACACTGAAGCTTTCTTT.

The rearrangement uses TRBV10-3 and TRBJ2-1; a weak D match, TRBD2 (6 bases). Germline CDR1 reads ENHRY; CDR2 reads SYGVKD. V lost 6 bases and J lost 1, with 19 bases in between. The CDR3 covers 17 residues. As DNA, the CDR3 is TGTGCCATCAGACCTAGTTGGGGGGAATTGTCCTACAATGAGCAGTTCTTC. Encoded protein: CAIRPSWGELSYNEQFF.

This chain connects TRBV18 to TRBJ1-4; D is possibly TRBD1 (5 bases). The CDR3 covers 15 residues. Per germline, CDR1 KGHSH and CDR2 LQKENI. The V end lost 2 bases, the J end lost 10 bases, and 17 bases lay between the germline ends. CDR3 coding DNA: TGTGCCAGCTCACCAGATACGGGACGAGTAGGAAAACTGTTTTTT. Translating gives CASSPDTGRVGKLFF.

V usage is TRBV29-1 and J usage is TRBJ2-7; TRBD1 aligns across 9 bases. The V gene's germline CDR1 is SQVTM and CDR2 ANQGSEA. The CDR3 runs 13 residues. J gave up 3 bases and V 4 bases, and 4 bases lay outside the gene matches. This CDR3 reads CSVGGQGNYEQYF. As DNA, the CDR3 is TGCAGCGTTGGGGGACAGGGCAACTACGAGCAGTACTTC.

The chain is built from TRBV7-3 and TRBJ2-3; 9 bases map to TRBD2. V shed 6 bases and J 7 bases; nucleotides not matched to a gene: 8. Germline V CDR1 and CDR2: SGHTA, FQGTGA. The CDR3 consists of 14 residues. The CDR3 is CASSVAGGPNTQYF. CDR3 nucleotides: TGTGCCAGCAGTGTGGCGGGAGGGCCCAATACGCAGTATTTT.

V gene TRBV18 combines with J gene TRBJ2-1; perhaps D is TRBD1 or TRBD2 (5 bases each). V gave up 3 bases and J gave up 0 bases, with 12 bases separating them. CDR3 size: 16 residues. CDR1 is KGHSH and CDR2 is LQKENI in the germline V gene. In DNA, the CDR3 is TGTGCCAGCTCACCCCCCGGGACGATCTCCTACAATGAGCAGTTCTTC. Encoded protein: CASSPPGTISYNEQFF.

This chain links TRBV29-1 with TRBJ2-1; the match to TRBD2 covers 11 bases. The CDR3 totals 14 residues. Germline V gene data show CDR1 as SQVTM and CDR2 as ANQGSEA. J lost 4 bases, V lost 7 bases, and 6 bases had no gene match. The CDR3 reads CSGRGLAVYNEQFF. CDR3 DNA: TGCAGCGGCCGGGGACTAGCGGTATACAATGAGCAGTTCTTC.